The clone carrying this T cell receptor (beta chain) came up once. The sample originates from a study of CD8 T cells in Susac syndrome. Random hexamers were used to reverse transcribe an amount of about 0.5 to 1 ug RNA. A single record per CDR3 protein comes from TCRdb applying MiXCR to the immunoSEQ multiplex PCR reads. The table has approximately 300,000 distinct CDR3 sequences, approximately 85% seen once. Germline CDR1 reads LNHDA; CDR2 reads SQIVND (reference sequence). J lost 1 base, V lost 5 bases, and 11 bases had no gene match. CDR3 length equals 16 residues. This TCR was sampled from a human donor with multiple sclerosis. Input material: CD8+ T cells from PBMCs. The rearrangement links TRBV19 to TRBJ2-7; the match to TRBD2 covers 7 bases. The CDR3 DNA sequence: TGTGCCAGTAGTCGGAATCCGGGACTACTATCCTACGAGCAGTACTTC. This encodes CASSRNPGLLSYEQYF.